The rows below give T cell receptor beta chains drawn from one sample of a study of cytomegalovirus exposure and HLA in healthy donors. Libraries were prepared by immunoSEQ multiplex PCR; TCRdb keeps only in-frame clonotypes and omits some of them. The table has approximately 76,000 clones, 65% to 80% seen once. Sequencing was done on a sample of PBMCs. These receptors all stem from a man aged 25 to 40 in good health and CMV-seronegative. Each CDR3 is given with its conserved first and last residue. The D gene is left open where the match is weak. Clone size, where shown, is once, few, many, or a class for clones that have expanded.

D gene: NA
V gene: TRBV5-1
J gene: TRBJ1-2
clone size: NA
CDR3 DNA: TGCGCCAGCAGCTGGACTTCAGGCGGGGGGTACGATGGCTACACCTTC
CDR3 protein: CASSWTSGGGYDGYTF

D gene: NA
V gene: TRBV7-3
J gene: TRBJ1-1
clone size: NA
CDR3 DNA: TGTGCCAGCAGCTCTACGTCGGGACAGAACACTGAAGCTTTCTTT
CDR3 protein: CASSSTSGQNTEAFF

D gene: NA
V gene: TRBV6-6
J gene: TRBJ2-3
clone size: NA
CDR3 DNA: TGTGCCAGCAGTTACGGTAGCGGTAGCACAGATACGCAGTATTTT
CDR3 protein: CASSYGSGSTDTQYF

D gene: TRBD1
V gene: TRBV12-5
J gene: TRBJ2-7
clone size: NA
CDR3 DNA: TGTGCTAGTGGTTTGGCCACGGGACAGGGGCCTAAGCAGTACTTC
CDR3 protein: CASGLATGQGPKQYF

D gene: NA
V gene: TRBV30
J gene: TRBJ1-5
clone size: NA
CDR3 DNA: TGTGCCTGGAGCGGACAGACTAATCAGCCCCAGCATTTT
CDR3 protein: CAWSGQTNQPQHF

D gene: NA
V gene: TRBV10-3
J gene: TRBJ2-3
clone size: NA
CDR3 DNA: TGTGCCATCAGTCAAAACAGGGAAGATACGCAGTATTTT
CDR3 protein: CAISQNREDTQYF

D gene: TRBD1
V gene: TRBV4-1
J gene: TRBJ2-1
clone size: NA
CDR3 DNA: TGCGCCAGCAGCCTAACAGGGGGCGAGGGAAATGAGCAGTTCTTC
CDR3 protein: CASSLTGGEGNEQFF

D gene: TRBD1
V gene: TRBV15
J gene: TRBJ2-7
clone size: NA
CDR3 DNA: TGTGCCACCAGCACAGGGGGATTTAGCTCCTACGAGCAGTACTTC
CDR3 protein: CATSTGGFSSYEQYF

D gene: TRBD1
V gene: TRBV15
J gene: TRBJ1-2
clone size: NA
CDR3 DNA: TGTGCCACCAGCGCGCCCCCGGGACAGGGGGCGAATGGCTACACCTTC
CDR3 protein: CATSAPPGQGANGYTF

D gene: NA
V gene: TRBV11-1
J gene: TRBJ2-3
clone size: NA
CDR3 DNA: TGTGCCAGCAGCCTAACGCAACTAGATACGCAGTATTTT
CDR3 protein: CASSLTQLDTQYF

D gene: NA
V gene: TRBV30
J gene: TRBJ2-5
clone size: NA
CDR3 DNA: TGTGTGGCAGGGAAGTACGAGACCCAGTACTTC
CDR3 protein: CVAGKYETQYF

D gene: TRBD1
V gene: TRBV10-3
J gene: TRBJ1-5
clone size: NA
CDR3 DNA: TGTGCCACGGGACAGGGGATTAGCAATCAGCCCCAGCATTTT
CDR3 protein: CATGQGISNQPQHF

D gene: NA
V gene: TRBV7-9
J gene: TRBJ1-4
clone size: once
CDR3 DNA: TGTGCCAGCAGCCAGGACAGTGAAAAACTGTTTTTT
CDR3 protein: CASSQDSEKLFF

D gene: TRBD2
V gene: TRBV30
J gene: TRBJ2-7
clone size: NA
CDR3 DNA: TGTGCCTGCGGGATAGCGGGGGATGTCTACGAGCAGTACTTC
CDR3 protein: CACGIAGDVYEQYF

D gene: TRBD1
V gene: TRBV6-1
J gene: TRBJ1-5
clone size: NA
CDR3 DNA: TGTGCCAGCAGTTTGTACAGGGGGCTGGGTCAGCCCCAGCATTTT
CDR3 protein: CASSLYRGLGQPQHF

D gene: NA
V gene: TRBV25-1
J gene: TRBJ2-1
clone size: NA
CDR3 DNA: TGTGCCAGCAGTGATCCTCGGGGGAGCTCCTACAATGAGCAGTTCTTC
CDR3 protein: CASSDPRGSSYNEQFF

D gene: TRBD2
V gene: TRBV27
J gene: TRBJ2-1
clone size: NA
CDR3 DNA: TGTGCCAGCAGTTTAATCGCTAGCGGGACTAGGAATGAGCAGTTCTTC
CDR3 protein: CASSLIASGTRNEQFF

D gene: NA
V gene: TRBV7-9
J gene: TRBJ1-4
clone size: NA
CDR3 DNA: TGTGCCAGCTGCCACGGGGGGCGAGGAAATGAAAAACTGTTTTTT
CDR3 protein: CASCHGGRGNEKLFF

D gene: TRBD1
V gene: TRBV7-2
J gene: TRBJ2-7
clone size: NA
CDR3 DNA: TGTGCCAGCAGCAGGGGGCCCTCGCCGAATGAGCAGTACTTC
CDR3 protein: CASSRGPSPNEQYF

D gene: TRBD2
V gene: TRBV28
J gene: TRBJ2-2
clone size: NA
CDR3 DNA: TGTGCCAGCAGGCCCGGGGGGGGCGATACCGGGGAGCTGTTTTTT
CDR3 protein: CASRPGGGDTGELFF

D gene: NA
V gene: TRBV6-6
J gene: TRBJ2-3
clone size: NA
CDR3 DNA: TGTGCCAGCAGTTACCAGGAAACCAGCACAGATACGCAGTATTTT
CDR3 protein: CASSYQETSTDTQYF

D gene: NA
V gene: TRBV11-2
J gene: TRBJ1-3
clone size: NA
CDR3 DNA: TGTGCCAGCAGCTTAAGGGGGTTCTGGGGAAACACCATATATTTT
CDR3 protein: CASSLRGFWGNTIYF

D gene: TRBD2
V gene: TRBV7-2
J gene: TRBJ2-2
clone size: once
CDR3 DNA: TGTGCCAGCGCTGCTCGGACTAGCGGATCCGGGGAGCTGTTTTTT
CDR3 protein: CASAARTSGSGELFF

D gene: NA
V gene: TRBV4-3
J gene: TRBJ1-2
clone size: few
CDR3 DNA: TGCGCCAGCAGCCAAGCAGGGTCCGCTAACTATGGCTACACCTTC
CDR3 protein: CASSQAGSANYGYTF

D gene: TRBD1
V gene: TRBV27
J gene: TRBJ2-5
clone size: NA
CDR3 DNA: TGTGCCAGCAAATCTCAGGGGGCCTACCAAGAGACCCAGTACTTC
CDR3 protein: CASKSQGAYQETQYF

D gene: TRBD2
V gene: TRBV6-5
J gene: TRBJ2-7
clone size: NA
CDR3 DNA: TGTGCCAGCAGCAGACTAGCGGTAGCCTACGAGCAGTACTTC
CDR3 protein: CASSRLAVAYEQYF

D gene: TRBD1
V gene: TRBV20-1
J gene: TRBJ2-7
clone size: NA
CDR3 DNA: TGCAGTGCTTCACAGGGGAACGAGCAGTACTTC
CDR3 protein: CSASQGNEQYF

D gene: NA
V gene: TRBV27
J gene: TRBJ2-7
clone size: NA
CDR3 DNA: TGTGCCAGCGGATTGTCCTCGCGTCCAGGCGAGCAGTACTTC
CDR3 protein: CASGLSSRPGEQYF

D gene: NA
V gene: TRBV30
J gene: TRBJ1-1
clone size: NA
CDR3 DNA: TGTGCCTGGATGTCCGGGGGGAACACTGAAGCTTTCTTT
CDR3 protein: CAWMSGGNTEAFF

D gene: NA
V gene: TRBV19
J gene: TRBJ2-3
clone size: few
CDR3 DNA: TGTGCCAGTAGGGTTTCAGGGGCAGATACGCAGTATTTT
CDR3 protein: CASRVSGADTQYF

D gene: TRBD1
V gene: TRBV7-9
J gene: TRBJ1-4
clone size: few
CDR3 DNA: TGTGCCAGCAGCCTCCAGACAGGGTCTAATGAAAAACTGTTTTTT
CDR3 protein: CASSLQTGSNEKLFF

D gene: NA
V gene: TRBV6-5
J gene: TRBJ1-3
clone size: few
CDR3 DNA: TGTGCCAGCAGCTCAGGGGGAAACACCATATATTTT
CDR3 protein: CASSSGGNTIYF

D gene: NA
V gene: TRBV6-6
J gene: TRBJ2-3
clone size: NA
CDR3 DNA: TGTGCCAGCAGTCCAAGCACAGATACGCAGTATTTT
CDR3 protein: CASSPSTDTQYF

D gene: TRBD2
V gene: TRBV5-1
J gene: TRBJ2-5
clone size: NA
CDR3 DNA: TGCGCCAGCAGCTTGGGACTAGCGGCCCAAGAGACCCAGTACTTC
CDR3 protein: CASSLGLAAQETQYF

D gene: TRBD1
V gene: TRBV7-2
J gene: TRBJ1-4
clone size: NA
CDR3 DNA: TGTGCCAGCAGCCCGACCGGGACAGTGAGCGAAAAACTGTTTTTT
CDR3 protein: CASSPTGTVSEKLFF

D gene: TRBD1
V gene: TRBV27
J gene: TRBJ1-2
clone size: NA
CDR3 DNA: TGTGCCAGCAGTTTGACGACAGGGGGAAACTATGGCTACACCTTC
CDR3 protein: CASSLTTGGNYGYTF

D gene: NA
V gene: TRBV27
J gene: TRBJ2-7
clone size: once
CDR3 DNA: TGTGCCAGCAGTTTATCTAGTCCGAGCTACGAGCAGTACTTC
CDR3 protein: CASSLSSPSYEQYF